One and the same sample provided the 8 T cell receptor beta chains below, sequenced in a study of blood T cell repertoires in COVID-19 (dated by TCRdb to about 2020). The receptor library was made with the immunoSEQ multiplex PCR assay. TCRdb's version of the immuneACCESS table is confined to in-frame rearrangements and falls short of the full clone set. An unresolved V gene accounts for under half of the shortfall where checked; the remainder is of unknown origin. The sample table shows about 270,000 clones, and about 86% are seen once. The top ten constitute approximately 5.9% of the sample. Sequencing was done on a sample of peripheral blood. The receptor set was obtained from an elderly man with acute or convalescent COVID-19.

The chain joins TRBV7-9 to TRBJ2-1, with D possibly matching TRBD1 (6 bases). The CDR3 is 15 residues long. The V gene lost 1 base and the J gene lost 6 bases, with 13 bases spanning the gap. Per germline, CDR1 SEHNR and CDR2 FQNEAQ (reference sequence). The CDR3 DNA reads TGTGCCAGCAGCTTAGGACAGGTTGTGTTCAATGAGCAGTTCTTC. Its translation is CASSLGQVVFNEQFF.

CDR3 nucleotides: TGTGCCAGTAGTAAGGACTTGTACACCGGGGAGCTGTTTTTT. This codes for CASSKDLYTGELFF. This sequence joins TRBV19 and TRBJ2-2; perhaps TRBD2 as D (5 bases). Germline V gives CDR1 LNHDA, CDR2 SQIVND (reference sequence). The CDR3 runs to 14 residues. V was cut by 4 bases and J by 3 bases, with 9 bases left in between.

This chain joins TRBV5-1 and TRBJ2-7; 13 positions match TRBD2. The V segment lost 3 bases and the J segment 4 bases; nucleotides outside the gene matches: 4. The CDR3 extends over 15 amino acids. The V gene's germline CDR1 is SGHRS and CDR2 YFSETQ. CDR3 in amino acids: CASSSRLAGGYEQYF. DNA for the CDR3: TGCGCCAGCAGCTCAAGACTAGCGGGGGGTTACGAGCAGTACTTC.

This chain uses TRBV5-1 with TRBJ2-7; D is undetermined. This CDR3 is 14 amino acids long. The V and J ends lost 0 bases and 2 bases respectively, with 9 bases between them. The V gene's germline CDR1 is SGHRS and CDR2 YFSETQ. The CDR3 is CASSLGQSTYEQYF. For the CDR3, the DNA is TGCGCCAGCAGCTTGGGACAATCAACCTACGAGCAGTACTTC.

This clone occurred a few times. This chain links TRBV7-2 with TRBJ1-5; possible D gene TRBD1, 5 bases. Germline-derived CDR1 and CDR2 are SGHTA and FQGNSA. CDR3 size: 14 residues. V lost 5 bases to trimming and J lost 7 bases, with 15 bases between them. The CDR3 bases are TGTGCCAGCAGCCCTACTAACGGGGGGCAGCCCCAGCATTTT. Residues: CASSPTNGGQPQHF.

The V gene is TRBV25-1, the J gene TRBJ2-6, with TRBD2 as a possible D gene (5 bases). With 10 bases removed from V and 3 bases from J, the gap between germline ends came to 13 bases. This CDR3 contains 14 residues. The germline CDR1 and CDR2 sequences are MGHDK and SYGVNS. The CDR3 here is CATRNGVGANVLTF. DNA of the CDR3: TGTGCCACTAGGAACGGGGTTGGGGCCAACGTCCTGACTTTC.

The chain links TRBV14 to TRBJ1-5; 12 bases align to TRBD1. With V trimmed by 4 bases and J by 2 bases, 15 bases remained unmatched. This CDR3 has 20 amino acids. The germline V gene has CDR1 SGHDN and CDR2 FVKESK. CDR3 loop: CASSLPPGQGAGIGNQPQHF. The CDR3 DNA is TGTGCCAGCAGCCTTCCGCCGGGACAGGGGGCAGGAATTGGCAATCAGCCCCAGCATTTT.

For this clone: Given a much more abundant clone one base away, this may be a read error. The chain employs TRBV6-5 and TRBJ2-5; D is undetermined. Germline CDR1 MNHEY, CDR2 SVGAGI. Trimming shortened V by 6 bases and J by 5 bases, and 4 bases separated the two germline ends. The CDR3 spans 10 residues. CDR3 DNA: TGTGCCAGCAGCGAGGAGACCCAGTACTTC. Residues: CASSEETQYF.